One TCR beta chain is described in this entry. This CDR3 is also generated by other DNA sequences in the sample. This specimen belongs to a study of blood T cell repertoires in COVID-19. About the study: In each case, the material was cDNA or gDNA derived from T cells, B-cell-depleted T cells, or PBMCs.

CDR1 is SQVTM and CDR2 is ANQGSEA in the germline V gene. CDR3 length: 13 residues. With 5 bases removed from V and 2 bases from J, the gap between germline ends came to 12 bases. In the original analysis: Scientists estimated how many nucleated cells there were by amplifying reference gene primers. Measured with immunoSEQ multiplex PCR; TCRdb has only the in-frame clones, and not every one. The V and J calls and the clone size are those of that table, but D and trimming were determined from the DNA. The data show about 290,000 clones, with 70% to 90% seen just once and around 4% held by the top ten.

The V gene is TRBV29-1, the J gene TRBJ2-5; D is possibly TRBD2 (5 bases). This receptor was taken from a woman aged 45-65 years with active or convalescent COVID-19. The sample was peripheral blood. The DNA of the CDR3 is TGCAGCGTTCCCAGCGGAAATCAAGAGACCCAGTACTTC. This codes for CSVPSGNQETQYF.